Below, 11 T cell receptor beta chains from the same sample are listed, as sequenced in a study of blood T cell repertoires in COVID-19. Generated by immunoSEQ multiplex PCR, the TCRdb table keeps only in-frame clones and is missing some. Of 200,000 to 250,000 clones listed, around nine tenths are singletons. Input material: PBMCs or T cells enriched from blood (not recorded which). All receptors come from a woman aged 25 to 39 who had recovered from COVID-19.

The chain has TRBV28 and TRBJ1-1; possibly TRBD1 for D (6 bases). With 3 bases removed from V and 0 bases from J, the gap between germline ends came to 11 bases. The CDR3 consists of 15 residues. Germline V gene data show CDR1 as MDHEN and CDR2 as SYDVKM. The CDR3 bases are TGTGCCAGCAGTTTTCCCGGACAGTTGAACACTGAAGCTTTCTTT. Encoded protein: CASSFPGQLNTEAFF.

This clone was counted only a few times. CDR3 nucleotide sequence: TGCGCCAGCAGCCACGGGGCCCAGGGGGCGGTCTATGGCTACACCTTC. This gives the protein CASSHGAQGAVYGYTF. This rearrangement joins TRBV4-1 to TRBJ1-2; TRBD1 matches 8 bases. With 3 bases clipped from V and 4 bases from J, the junction kept 10 bases outside the gene matches. The CDR3 is 16 amino acids. Germline-derived CDR1 and CDR2 are MGHRA and YSYEKL.

The CDR3 loop is CAWSVGVVGEQFF. CDR3 nucleotides: TGTGCCTGGAGTGTAGGGGTCGTCGGCGAGCAGTTCTTC. The V call is TRBV30, the J call TRBJ2-1, with TRBD1 as a possible D gene (5 bases). The germline CDR1 and CDR2 sequences are GTSNPN and SVGIG (reference sequence). This CDR3 has 13 residues. V was shortened by 0 bases and J by 10 bases, with 13 bases between the two germline ends.

The rearrangement joins TRBV18 to TRBJ1-1; D remains unclear. Germline V CDR1 and CDR2: KGHSH, LQKENI. V gave up 4 bases and J gave up 6 bases, with 12 bases separating them. This CDR3 region has 13 residues. The CDR3 here is CASSLTDTAEAFF. The CDR3 DNA reads as TGTGCCAGCTCACTTACCGACACCGCTGAAGCTTTCTTT. Full variable domain (missing parts from reference TRBV18 and TRBJ1-1): NAGVMQNPRHLVRRRGQEARLRCSPMKGHSHVYWYRQLPEEGLKFMVYLQKENIIDESGMPKERFSAEFPKEGPSILRIQQVVRGDSAAYFCASSLTDTAEAFFGQGTRLTVV.

The chain carries TRBV6-1 and TRBJ2-7; D remains ambiguous. The CDR3 runs 15 residues. Germline values: CDR1 MNHNS, CDR2 SASEGT. V lost 1 base, J lost 2 bases, and 12 bases lay in between. DNA of the CDR3: TGTGCCAGCAGTGAAGGCTTCGGTTTAACCTACGAGCAGTACTTC. It translates to CASSEGFGLTYEQYF.

The rearrangement joins TRBV5-1 to TRBJ2-1; TRBD1 aligns across 7 bases. After removal of 4 bases from V and 4 bases from J, the junction contained 5 bases not matched to a gene. CDR3 length: 14 amino acids. Germline assignment: CDR1 SGHRS and CDR2 YFSETQ. DNA for the CDR3: TGCGCCAGCAGCCTTACAGGGGTTTACAATGAGCAGTTCTTC. Protein: CASSLTGVYNEQFF.

The gene calls are TRBV5-1 and TRBJ1-4, with D tentatively TRBD1 (5 bases). V shed 1 base and J shed 4 bases, with 14 bases lying between them. Germline CDR1 SGHRS, CDR2 YFSETQ. The length of the CDR3 is 16 residues. In DNA form, the CDR3 reads TGCGCCAGCAGCTTGTGGCAGGGCGGGGGTAATGAAAAACTGTTTTTT. Residues: CASSLWQGGGNEKLFF.

The chain couples TRBV4-1 to TRBJ2-1; D unclear. The CDR3 has 13 amino acids. Trimming took 1 base from V and 8 from J, leaving 9 bases between them. Germline lookup yields CDR1 MGHRA and CDR2 YSYEKL. The CDR3 protein is CASSQVGEDEQFF. CDR3 sequence (DNA): TGCGCCAGCAGCCAAGTTGGAGAGGATGAGCAGTTCTTC.

The V and J genes are TRBV5-6 and TRBJ1-6; D remains unclear. The V gene's germline CDR1 is SGHDT and CDR2 YYEEEE. The V end was cut by 4 bases, the J end by 2 bases, with 10 bases between. CDR3 size: 15 residues. CDR3 DNA sequence: TGTGCCAGCAGCCTTACGGTGACCTATAATTCACCCCTCCACTTT. This sequence encodes CASSLTVTYNSPLHF.

The V call is TRBV27, the J call TRBJ1-1; 7 nucleotides agree with TRBD1. Germline V CDR1 and CDR2: MNHEY, SMNVEV (reference sequence). CDR3 length: 13 amino acids. The trim removed 6 bases at V and 2 bases at J, leaving 3 bases unmatched. Here the CDR3 reads CASRGQLNTEAFF. CDR3 coding DNA: TGTGCCAGCAGGGGACAGCTAAACACTGAAGCTTTCTTT.

The rearrangement links TRBV29-1 to TRBJ1-2; TRBD1 agrees at 7 bases. The length of the CDR3 is 12 residues. Trimming at V came to 6 bases and at J to 2 bases, leaving 3 bases not matched to a gene. Germline values: CDR1 SQVTM, CDR2 ANQGSEA. The CDR3 coding sequence is TGCAGCGTGTCACAGGGGAACTATGGCTACACCTTC. Translating it yields CSVSQGNYGYTF.